These T cell receptor beta chains were read from a single sample in a study of blood T cell repertoires in COVID-19. Measured with immunoSEQ multiplex PCR; TCRdb has only the in-frame clones, and not every one. This sample yields about 180,000 clones, of which approximately 87% are seen a single time; roughly 20% belongs to the top ten. The sample consisted of peripheral blood. These receptors originate from a person aged 65-85 years with COVID-19, enrolled during active disease. The CDR3 runs from the conserved cysteine through the conserved F or W. A D gene is named only where the DNA matches it firmly. Not every row has a clone size; where given, it reads once, few, many or a size class.

CDR3nt	CDR3aa	v_gene	d_gene	abundance	j_gene
TGTGCCACCAGCAGAGATACAGGGCATAATGAAAAACTGTTTTTT	CATSRDTGHNEKLFF	TRBV15	NA	NA	TRBJ1-4
TGTGCCAGCAGCCTGGGCGGGGCATCTGGAAACACCATATATTTT	CASSLGGASGNTIYF	TRBV7-3	NA	NA	TRBJ1-3
TGCAGCGTTGAACGGAGGGGCTACACCTTC	CSVERRGYTF	TRBV29-1	NA	NA	TRBJ1-2
TGTGCCAGCAGCGTTTTCGACAGATCCCCTGGCAACGGGGAGCTGTTTTTT	CASSVFDRSPGNGELFF	TRBV9	NA	NA	TRBJ2-2
TGTGCCAGCAGCGATAGGCCCCGGGGCACCGGGGAGCTGTTTTTT	CASSDRPRGTGELFF	TRBV6-5	NA	NA	TRBJ2-2
TGTGCCAACACCGGGACAGGGGGCTCTGGAAACACCATATATTTT	CANTGTGGSGNTIYF	TRBV7-9	TRBD1	NA	TRBJ1-3
TGTGCCAGCAGGACGCAGGGGAGTCCAGGAAACACCATATATTTT	CASRTQGSPGNTIYF	TRBV5-4	NA	NA	TRBJ1-3
TGTGCCATCACCGACAAATACGAGCAGTACTTC	CAITDKYEQYF	TRBV10-3	NA	NA	TRBJ2-7
TGTGCCAGCAGCTCAGGTAGTACGTCTGGAAACACCATATATTTT	CASSSGSTSGNTIYF	TRBV7-2	NA	NA	TRBJ1-3
TGCGCCAGCAGCGTATCGGGACAGGGGTCTAATGAAAAACTGTTTTTT	CASSVSGQGSNEKLFF	TRBV5-1	TRBD1	NA	TRBJ1-4
TGTGCCAGAAGCTTGGAGGGGGAGCAGTACTTC	CARSLEGEQYF	TRBV5-3	NA	NA	TRBJ2-7
TGTGCCATCAGCGACCGGGACAGGCAGGGGGCCCAGTACTTC	CAISDRDRQGAQYF	TRBV10-3	TRBD1	NA	TRBJ2-5
TGTGCCAGCTCACCCAGGGACAGACCCTCTGGAAACACCATATATTTT	CASSPRDRPSGNTIYF	TRBV18	TRBD1	NA	TRBJ1-3
TGTGCCAGCAGCCATCGGGATATGGCCACCTATGGCTACACCTTC	CASSHRDMATYGYTF	TRBV3-1/TRBV3-2	NA	few	TRBJ1-2
TGTGCCAGTAGTATCGGTCAGGGTGACTATGGCTACACCTTC	CASSIGQGDYGYTF	TRBV19	NA	NA	TRBJ1-2
TGTGCCAGCAGCTTGTTAGGGGATAAGGAGCAGTTCTTC	CASSLLGDKEQFF	TRBV7-3	NA	NA	TRBJ2-1
TGTGCCAGCAGCTTGCGGGGGAATCATGAAAAACTGTTTTTT	CASSLRGNHEKLFF	TRBV7-9	NA	NA	TRBJ1-4